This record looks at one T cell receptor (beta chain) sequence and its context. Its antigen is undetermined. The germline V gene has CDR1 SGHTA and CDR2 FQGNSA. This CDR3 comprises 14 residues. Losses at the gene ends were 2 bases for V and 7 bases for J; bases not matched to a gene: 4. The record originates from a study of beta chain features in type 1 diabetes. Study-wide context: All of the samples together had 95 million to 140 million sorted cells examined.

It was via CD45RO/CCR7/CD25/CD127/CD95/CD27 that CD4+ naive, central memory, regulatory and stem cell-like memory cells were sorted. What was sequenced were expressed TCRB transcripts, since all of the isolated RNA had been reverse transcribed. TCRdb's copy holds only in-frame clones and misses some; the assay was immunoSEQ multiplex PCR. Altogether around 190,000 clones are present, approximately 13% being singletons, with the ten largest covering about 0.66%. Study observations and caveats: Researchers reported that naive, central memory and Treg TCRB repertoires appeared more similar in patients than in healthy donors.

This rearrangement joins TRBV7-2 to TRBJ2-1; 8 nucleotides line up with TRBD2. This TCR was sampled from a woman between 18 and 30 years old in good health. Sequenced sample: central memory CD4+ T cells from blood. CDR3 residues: CASSLRAGVNEQFF. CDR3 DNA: TGTGCCAGCAGCTTACGAGCGGGAGTTAATGAGCAGTTCTTC. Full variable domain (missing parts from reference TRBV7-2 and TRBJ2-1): GAGVSQSPSNKVTEKGKDVELRCDPISGHTALYWYRQSLGQGLEFLIYFQGNSAPDKSGLPSDRFSAERTGGSVSTLTIQRTQQEDSAVYLCASSLRAGVNEQFFGPGTRLTVL.